This T cell receptor (beta chain) originates from a study of vaccination effects on CD4 cells after COVID-19. Study-wide results and caveats: Long after vaccination, the clones induced by infection and by vaccine shrank markedly in size.

Expansion of antigen-specific CD4+ T cells with viral peptide pools was carried out by the ViraFEST assay before sequencing. It was after 10 days of culture that CD4+ T cells were isolated. Participants were given two doses of BNT162b2 or mRNA-1273 vaccine. Each culture well received under 2.5 million PBMC. These cells were then cultured in IMDM with about 10 IU/ml IL-2 and 8.5 to 10 ug/ml peptides. On day 3 and again on day 7, half the medium was replaced with IL-2 medium. Assay used: immunoSEQ multiplex PCR; TCRdb lists only in-frame clones, some missing. The repertoire has around 32,000 clones, 55% to 70% of them found once; the top ten carry 7.5% to 9.5%. This clone has more than one count but fewer than ten. Its antigen is still unknown. The CDR3 consists of 17 residues. Germline loops: CDR1 SEHNR, CDR2 FQNEAQ (reference sequence). Trimming removed 5 bases from V and 7 bases from J; junction bases left unmatched: 19.

This TCR was recovered from a human donor who received a COVID-19 vaccine. This chain connects TRBV7-9 to TRBJ2-5; 7 nucleotides align to TRBD1. Sequencing was performed on CD4+ T cells from PBMCs cultured with SARS-CoV-2 spike peptides, taken after COVID-19 vaccination. The CDR3 region is CASSPRLKGQSKGTQYF. In DNA, the CDR3 is TGTGCCAGCAGCCCTAGGCTAAAGGGACAGTCCAAGGGGACCCAGTACTTC.